A single sample is the source of the 22 T cell receptor beta chains below, sequenced in a study of immune characterization of retroperitoneal liposarcoma. TCRdb reprocessed the PCR reads with MiXCR, giving one entry per CDR3 protein. The sample shows around 10,000 distinct CDR3 sequences, roughly 29% of them seen only once. Input material: tumor tissue. Every receptor here comes from a female donor with retroperitoneal liposarcoma.

This clonotype counts as medium-sized. This chain uses TRBV7-2 with TRBJ2-3; possible D gene TRBD2, 5 bases. The CDR3 loop spans 15 amino acids. CDR1 SGHTA and CDR2 FQGNSA come from the germline V gene. Trimming shortened V by 5 bases and J by 4 bases, and 16 bases separated the two germline ends. CDR3 residues: CASSVGSGFADTQYF. DNA for the CDR3: TGTGCCAGCAGCGTAGGGAGTGGGTTTGCAGATACGCAGTATTTT.

This clonotype is judged medium-sized. The rearrangement links TRBV7-6 to TRBJ2-1; D tentatively fits TRBD1 or TRBD2 (6 bases each). The V end was cut by 5 bases, the J end by 13 bases, with 30 bases between. The length of the CDR3 is 17 residues. Germline CDR1 reads SGHVS; CDR2 reads FNYEAQ. The CDR3 bases are TGTGCCAGCAGCCCCCCTTTCGGGCGGGGCGAGGGGGAGACCCAGTTCTTC. This sequence encodes CASSPPFGRGEGETQFF.

This clonotype was seen more than once but under ten times. This chain uses TRBV11-3 with TRBJ2-3; no clear D. This CDR3 comprises 14 residues. The germline CDR1 and CDR2 sequences are SGHNT and YENEEA. The ends were cut back, 5 bases at V and 0 bases at J, with 9 bases in the middle. CDR3 nucleotides: TGTGCCAGCAGCCCATCACGGAGCACAGATACGCAGTATTTT. Protein sequence: CASSPSRSTDTQYF.

This clonotype was seen repeatedly, ten times or more. The chain combines TRBV11-2 with TRBJ1-1; 9 nucleotides align to TRBD1. Looked up from germline, CDR1 is SGHAT and CDR2 is FQNNGV. The V and J ends lost 4 bases and 10 bases, in that order; junction bases with no gene match: 7. This CDR3 spans 13 amino acids. CDR3 region: CASSSGTGIRAFF. CDR3 DNA: TGTGCCAGCAGCTCCGGGACAGGGATACGAGCTTTCTTT.

This clonotype was picked up many times. J is TRBJ2-1 and V is TRBV7-2, with 8 bases identical to TRBD2. The DNA end is more similar to TRBJ2-7, so the J call may be wrong. CDR1 SGHTA and CDR2 FQGNSA come from the germline V gene. This CDR3 contains 16 residues. The DNA for the CDR3 is TGTGCCAGCAGCAAGAGAGCGGGAGCGCTATACAATGAGCAGTACTTC. As protein: CASSKRAGALYNEQYF.

The gene calls are TRBV6-1 and TRBJ1-1; D is perhaps TRBD1 (5 bases). Germline V gene data show CDR1 as MNHNS and CDR2 as SASEGT. V dropped 6 bases and J dropped 9 bases, with 29 bases sitting between them. The CDR3 is 17 residues long. The CDR3 loop reads CASSRETGLTFGAQAFF. Here the CDR3 DNA reads TGTGCCAGCAGCCGTGAGACGGGTCTAACTTTCGGGGCACAAGCTTTCTTT.

J is TRBJ2-5 and V is TRBV6-1, with a weak D call TRBD1 (6 bases). The J call is uncertain, as TRBJ2-7 better fits the DNA end. The CDR3 is 17 amino acids. The germline gives CDR1 MNHNS, CDR2 SASEGT. The CDR3 is CASSEGGPGTPTYEQYF. In DNA, the CDR3 is TGTGCCAGCAGTGAAGGGGGCCCCGGGACACCTACCTACGAGCAGTACTTC.

The table lists this clonotype with many counts. The V call is TRBV6-1, the J call TRBJ1-5; the match to TRBD1 covers 7 bases. The trim removed 2 bases at V and 0 bases at J, leaving 10 bases unmatched. From germline, CDR1 is MNHNS and CDR2 SASEGT. The CDR3 length is 18 residues. The CDR3 region is CASSERGGQPYSNQPQHF. CDR3 sequence (DNA): TGTGCCAGCAGTGAAAGAGGGGGACAGCCTTATAGCAATCAGCCCCAGCATTTT.

This clonotype turned up a few times. The chain combines TRBV6-1 with TRBJ1-2, with 9 nucleotides matching TRBD1. Per germline, CDR1 MNHNS and CDR2 SASEGT. The CDR3 has 12 residues. V dropped 10 bases and J dropped 6; count of bases not matched to a gene: 6. In DNA, the CDR3 is TGTGCCACTAGACAGGGGGACGATGGCTACACCTTC. Translation gives CATRQGDDGYTF.

This clonotype was detected a few times. This may be a read error, as it is one base from a much larger clone. Lacking the conserved final phenylalanine or tryptophan, this CDR3 likely reflects a read error. V is TRBV11-3 and J is TRBJ2-4, with 9 positions matching TRBD1. The tail of the sequence fits TRBJ2-7 better, so the J call may be wrong. Germline loops: CDR1 SGHNT, CDR2 YENEEA. This CDR3 spans 13 amino acids. In DNA form, the CDR3 reads TGTGCCAGCAGCCAGGGACAGGGAGGCGAGCAGTACTGC. Amino acids: CASSQGQGGEQYC.

This clonotype has more than one count but fewer than ten. The V call is TRBV11-2, the J call TRBJ2-5, with TRBD1 matching over 7 bases. The J call may be mistaken, given a closer DNA end match to TRBJ2-1. The germline CDR1 and CDR2 sequences are SGHAT and FQNNGV. The length of the CDR3 is 14 residues. The CDR3 is CASSSGQVQETQFF. The CDR3 DNA is TGTGCCAGCAGCTCCGGACAGGTCCAAGAGACCCAGTTCTTC.

This clonotype was observed once. V usage is TRBV6-5 and J usage is TRBJ2-3, with 9 bases fitting TRBD2. Germline CDR1 MNHEY, CDR2 SVGAGI. V shed 0 bases, J shed 2 bases, and the junction held 6 bases outside the gene matches. This CDR3 region has 17 residues. CDR3 residues: CASSYSGTSPITDTQYF. The DNA of the CDR3 is TGTGCCAGCAGTTACTCCGGGACTAGCCCTATCACAGATACGCAGTATTTT.

This clonotype was detected a few times. The chain combines TRBV6-1 with TRBJ2-5; D possibly uses TRBD1 or TRBD2 (5 bases each). The J call is uncertain, as TRBJ2-7 better fits the DNA end. This CDR3 is built from 13 residues. Germline lookup yields CDR1 MNHNS and CDR2 SASEGT. The CDR3 spells CASSDGTDYEQYF. CDR3 DNA sequence: TGTGCCAGCAGTGATGGGACGGACTACGAGCAGTACTTC.

The chain joins TRBV6-6 to TRBJ1-5, with a tentative D call TRBD1 (6 bases). Trimming took off 5 bases at V and 2 bases at J, with 25 bases between the two ends. The CDR3 loop spans 19 amino acids. Germline CDR1 is MNHNY and CDR2 is SVGAGI (reference sequence). Written as DNA, the CDR3 is TGTGCCAGCAGTGAGGGGGGGGGCGCGAGTCGAGTCGGCAATCAGCCCCAGCATTTT. It codes for CASSEGGGASRVGNQPQHF.

By share, this clonotype ranks as medium-sized. This chain connects TRBV6-1 to TRBJ2-1; 9 bases match TRBD2. V gave up 1 base and J gave up 5 bases; unmatched junction bases: 9. The CDR3 is 17 residues long. Looked up from germline, CDR1 is MNHNS and CDR2 is SASEGT. The CDR3 region has the DNA TGTGCCAGCAGTGAAGAGTACCTAGCGGGATTTAACAATGAGCAGTTCTTC. It yields the protein CASSEEYLAGFNNEQFF.

With regard to this clonotype: The final CDR3 position lacks the conserved phenylalanine or tryptophan, pointing to a likely read error. J is TRBJ1-2 and V is TRBV11-3; unclear D gene. This CDR3 contains 14 residues. The germline CDR1 and CDR2 sequences are SGHNT and YENEEA. The germline V and J ends were trimmed by 3 bases and 7 bases, with 15 bases remaining between them. CDR3 in amino acids: CASSLDPTERGYTI. CDR3 nucleotide sequence: TGTGCCAGCAGCTTGGACCCCACTGAGCGTGGCTACACCATC.

Only a few counts were recorded for this clonotype. The chain combines TRBV12-3 or TRBV12-4 with TRBJ2-2; TRBD2 matches at 10 bases. J was trimmed by 7 bases and V by 6 bases; bases with no gene match: 20. This CDR3 has 19 residues. In DNA form, the CDR3 reads TGTGCCAGCAGGGAGACTAGCGGGTCGTCAAAAAGTCGGGTCGGGGAGCTGTTTTTT. It is translated as CASRETSGSSKSRVGELFF.

V is TRBV7-8 and J is TRBJ1-5; no reliable D call. This CDR3 has 14 residues. CDR1 is SGHVS, CDR2 FQNEAQ, per germline. V was cut by 5 bases and J by 3 bases, with 11 bases left in between. The chain's CDR3 is CASSRADNNQPQHF. The CDR3 bases are TGTGCCAGCAGCCGGGCCGACAACAATCAGCCCCAGCATTTT.

This clonotype is medium-sized. This chain joins TRBV12-3 or TRBV12-4 and TRBJ2-1, with D unclear. V was cut by 5 bases and J by 10 bases, with 15 bases left in between. This CDR3 region has 13 residues. CDR3 coding DNA: TGTGCCAGCAGTATGGACGGCTCCTACGAGCAGTTCTTC. Translated: CASSMDGSYEQFF.

The chain uses TRBV6-2 or TRBV6-3 and TRBJ2-1, with 7 positions matching TRBD2. J was trimmed by 10 bases and V by 0 bases; bases with no gene match: 18. The CDR3 covers 18 residues. Germline V lookup: CDR1 MNHEY, CDR2 SVGEGT. The CDR3 bases are TGTGCCAGCAGTTACTCAATCGGGGAGGGGACTATTGTCTACGAGCAGTTCTTC. As protein: CASSYSIGEGTIVYEQFF.

This rearrangement joins TRBV10-3 to TRBJ2-5, with D perhaps TRBD1 (6 bases). With 4 bases removed from V and 0 bases from J, the gap between germline ends came to 15 bases. This CDR3 contains 16 residues. Germline CDR1 and CDR2: ENHRY and SYGVKD. CDR3 in amino acids: CAISGGPGAYQETQYF. CDR3 bases: TGTGCCATCAGTGGCGGCCCAGGGGCGTACCAAGAGACCCAGTACTTC.

J is TRBJ2-1 and V is TRBV6-1; D may be TRBD1 or TRBD2 (5 bases each). From germline, CDR1 is MNHNS and CDR2 SASEGT. V was shortened by 0 bases and J by 10 bases, with 13 bases between the two germline ends. This CDR3 is 14 amino acids long. The CDR3 protein is CASSEALGGYEQFF. The CDR3, as DNA: TGTGCCAGCAGTGAAGCGCTTGGGGGTTACGAGCAGTTCTTC.